This entry features one T cell receptor (beta chain) sequence. These data originate in a study of blood T cell repertoires in COVID-19. Across the whole study: The samples span acute and convalescent COVID-19 from the United States, Italy and Spain. PBMCs, B-cell-depleted T cells, or T cells provided the cDNA or gDNA that made up the material.

In the authors' methods: Reference gene primer amplification gave nucleated cell count estimates. Sequenced by immunoSEQ multiplex PCR; TCRdb stores in-frame clones only, minus some. D and trimming come from the DNA, and the V and J calls and clone size come from that table. The table records 250,000 to 400,000 clones, 88% of them present only once. V shed 7 bases, J shed 7 bases, and the junction held 3 bases outside the gene matches. CDR1 and CDR2 (germline): SQVTM, ANQGSEA. The CDR3 runs to 10 residues. A Seattle source enrolled patients during active infection and followed them longitudinally. The chain uses TRBV29-1 and TRBJ1-1; 7 bases fit TRBD1. The specimen was peripheral blood. This clonotype was obtained from a young woman with COVID-19, enrolled during active disease. The CDR3 DNA reads as TGCAGCGCCGGGGACAGTGAAGCTTTCTTT. Translated, it gives CSAGDSEAFF.